The rows below give T cell receptor beta chains drawn from one sample of a study of type 1 regulatory T cells. From the reads, TCRdb called clonotypes with MiXCR, one entry per CDR3 protein. The top ten hold around 2.3% of the sample, which has some 100,000 distinct CDR3 sequences, 30% to 35% seen once. The sequencing input was CD4+ T cells, either the whole sample or a sorted fraction (not recorded which). The source of these receptors is a human donor in good health. The CDR3 runs from the conserved cysteine through the conserved F or W. A D gene is named only where the DNA matches it firmly. Size values are once, few and many counts, or a class for expanded clones, and some rows have none.

J gene | V gene | clone size | D gene | CDR3 protein | CDR3 DNA
TRBJ2-2 | TRBV20-1 | few | TRBD2 | CSARSAGGGTGELFF | TGCAGTGCTAGGTCGGCGGGAGGGGGAACCGGGGAGCTGTTTTTT
TRBJ2-3 | TRBV15 | few | - | CATSRRTENTDTQYF | TGTGCCACCAGCAGGAGGACGGAAAACACAGATACGCAGTATTTT
TRBJ2-3 | TRBV20-1 | few | TRBD2 | CSARGLAGEDDTQYF | TGCAGTGCTAGGGGACTAGCGGGAGAGGACGATACGCAGTATTTT
TRBJ2-7 | TRBV5-1 | - | - | CASSQLGGEQYF | TGCGCCAGCAGCCAGCTAGGGGGCGAGCAGTACTTC
TRBJ2-3 | TRBV6-1 | - | - | CASSDRGFSTDTQYF | TGTGCCAGCAGTGATCGCGGCTTTAGCACAGATACGCAGTATTTT
TRBJ1-4 | TRBV18 | - | - | CASSPVGGSDEKLFF | TGTGCCAGCTCACCCGTCGGGGGTTCGGATGAAAAACTGTTTTTT
TRBJ2-5 | TRBV7-2 | - | - | CASSTHGGQETQYF | TGTGCCAGCAGCACCCACGGGGGACAAGAGACCCAGTACTTC
TRBJ2-3 | TRBV6-6 | few | TRBD1 | CASSYPGQGAGDTQYF | TGTGCCAGCAGTTACCCGGGACAGGGGGCGGGAGATACGCAGTATTTT
TRBJ2-5 | TRBV7-9 | few | - | CASSLALGGETQYF | TGTGCCAGCAGCTTAGCGTTGGGTGGTGAGACCCAGTACTTC
TRBJ2-1 | TRBV10-1 | - | TRBD2 | CASSEYKTSGRDNEQFF | TGCGCCAGCAGTGAGTACAAGACTAGCGGGAGGGACAATGAGCAGTTCTTC
TRBJ1-1 | TRBV28 | - | - | CASSLLPGTTEAFF | TGTGCCAGCAGTTTATTACCAGGGACGACTGAAGCTTTCTTT
TRBJ2-3 | TRBV6-1 | - | - | CASSLRIPLSGTDTQYF | TGTGCCAGCAGTTTGAGAATTCCTCTAAGCGGCACAGATACGCAGTATTTT
TRBJ2-5 | TRBV7-2 | - | - | CASSLAGRQETQYF | TGTGCCAGCAGCCTGGCGGGTCGCCAAGAGACCCAGTACTTC
TRBJ1-2 | TRBV11-2 | - | - | CASSLGREGYGYTF | TGTGCCAGCAGCTTGGGCAGGGAAGGCTATGGCTACACCTTC
TRBJ1-6 | TRBV20-1 | - | - | CSVLAQSSYNSPLHF | TGCAGTGTCCTCGCCCAGAGCTCCTATAATTCACCCCTCCACTTT
TRBJ2-3 | TRBV20-1 | few | - | CSAREVTDTQYF | TGCAGTGCTAGAGAAGTCACAGATACGCAGTATTTT
TRBJ2-6 | TRBV29-1 | few | - | CSVELGSGANVLTF | TGCAGCGTTGAACTAGGCTCTGGGGCCAACGTCCTGACTTTC
TRBJ1-1 | TRBV27 | few | - | CASSLKGEDTEAFF | TGTGCCAGCAGTTTAAAGGGTGAGGACACTGAAGCTTTCTTT
TRBJ1-1 | TRBV29-1 | - | - | CSVEGAGAEAFF | TGCAGCGTTGAAGGGGCCGGTGCTGAAGCTTTCTTT
TRBJ1-5 | TRBV7-2 | - | - | CASSSTGLARTDTQHF | TGTGCCAGCAGCTCGACCGGACTAGCGCGCACAGATACGCAGCATTTT
TRBJ1-6 | TRBV5-5 | few | - | CASSLGHRNYNSPLHF | TGTGCCAGCAGCTTGGGACACCGCAACTATAATTCACCCCTCCACTTT
TRBJ1-1 | TRBV7-2 | - | TRBD1 | CASSRQGWTEAFF | TGTGCCAGCAGCAGACAGGGTTGGACTGAAGCTTTCTTT
TRBJ2-1 | TRBV3-1 | few | TRBD2 | CASSQDNGRYNEQFF | TGTGCCAGCAGCCAAGATAACGGGAGGTACAATGAGCAGTTCTTC
TRBJ2-2 | TRBV3-1 | - | TRBD2 | CASSDPGLANAGELFF | TGTGCCAGCAGTGACCCGGGACTAGCAAACGCCGGGGAGCTGTTTTTT
TRBJ2-5 | TRBV5-1 | - | TRBD2 | CASRTHGAGGQETQYF | TGCGCCAGCAGGACCCACGGAGCGGGAGGGCAAGAGACCCAGTACTTC
TRBJ2-2 | TRBV7-3 | few | - | CASSLGPTGELFF | TGTGCCAGCAGCTTAGGTCCAACCGGGGAGCTGTTTTTT
TRBJ2-3 | TRBV7-2 | - | - | CASSVRTDTQYF | TGTGCCAGCAGCGTCCGGACAGATACGCAGTATTTT
TRBJ2-1 | TRBV19 | once | TRBD2 | CASSIDGGGPEQFF | TGTGCCAGTAGTATAGATGGGGGAGGGCCTGAGCAGTTCTTC
TRBJ2-1 | TRBV5-1 | - | TRBD2 | CASRGRLAESSNEQFF | TGCGCCAGCAGGGGCAGACTAGCGGAGTCATCAAATGAGCAGTTCTTC
TRBJ2-5 | TRBV7-2 | few | - | CASSPPPLHETQYF | TGTGCCAGCAGCCCGCCTCCCCTACACGAGACCCAGTACTTC
TRBJ1-1 | TRBV27 | few | - | CASSLRWAQGTEAFF | TGTGCCAGCAGTTTAAGGTGGGCCCAGGGCACTGAAGCTTTCTTT
TRBJ2-2 | TRBV14 | - | TRBD1 | CASSQFAGQGTGELFF | TGTGCCAGCAGCCAATTCGCGGGACAGGGAACCGGGGAGCTGTTTTTT
TRBJ2-2 | TRBV9 | - | TRBD1 | CASSPRRTGDTGELFF | TGTGCCAGCAGTCCGCGGAGGACAGGGGACACCGGGGAGCTGTTTTTT
TRBJ1-6 | TRBV7-9 | few | - | CASSPTVNSPLHF | TGTGCCAGCAGCCCCACAGTTAATTCACCCCTCCACTTT
TRBJ2-4 | TRBV5-4 | few | TRBD2 | CASSLPGGDKNIQYF | TGTGCCAGCAGCTTGCCGGGGGGAGACAAAAACATTCAGTACTTC
TRBJ2-7 | TRBV20-1 | few | TRBD2 | CSGDGPSGRGEQYF | TGCAGTGGCGACGGTCCTAGCGGGAGGGGAGAGCAGTACTTC
TRBJ2-2 | TRBV15 | - | - | CATSGRPPNTGELFF | TGTGCCACCAGCGGGCGCCCCCCGAACACCGGGGAGCTGTTTTTT
TRBJ2-5 | TRBV9 | few | - | CASSVDAAWQETQYF | TGTGCCAGCAGCGTAGACGCAGCGTGGCAAGAGACCCAGTACTTC
TRBJ1-2 | TRBV5-4 | - | - | CASSSDRTYGYTF | TGTGCCAGCAGTTCAGACAGGACCTATGGCTACACCTTC
TRBJ2-4 | TRBV20-1 | - | TRBD2 | CSGASGGSWQNIQYF | TGCAGTGGTGCTAGCGGGGGATCATGGCAAAACATTCAGTACTTC
TRBJ2-1 | TRBV7-9 | - | - | CASSSDRGAQYNEQFF | TGTGCCAGCAGCTCCGACCGGGGGGCGCAATACAATGAGCAGTTCTTC
TRBJ2-7 | TRBV20-1 | few | - | CSASEGGVYEQYF | TGCAGTGCTAGTGAGGGAGGTGTCTACGAGCAGTACTTC
TRBJ2-5 | TRBV5-4 | - | - | CASRIGVGETQYF | TGTGCCAGCAGGATTGGGGTGGGGGAGACCCAGTACTTC
TRBJ2-3 | TRBV29-1 | - | - | CSAYGGPSVYTQYF | TGCAGCGCATACGGGGGGCCTTCGGTCTATACGCAGTATTTT
TRBJ2-5 | TRBV5-4 | - | - | CASSLKGERETQYF | TGTGCCAGCAGCTTGAAGGGGGAGAGGGAGACCCAGTACTTC
TRBJ2-1 | TRBV20-1 | few | - | CSATTDARYNEQFF | TGCAGTGCCACTACCGACGCCCGGTACAATGAGCAGTTCTTC
TRBJ2-7 | TRBV12-5 | - | - | CASGLDTLGASYEQYF | TGTGCTAGTGGTTTGGACACGCTGGGGGCGAGCTACGAGCAGTACTTC
TRBJ2-2 | TRBV7-2 | - | - | CASSTDTGELFF | TGTGCCAGCAGCACGGACACCGGGGAGCTGTTTTTT